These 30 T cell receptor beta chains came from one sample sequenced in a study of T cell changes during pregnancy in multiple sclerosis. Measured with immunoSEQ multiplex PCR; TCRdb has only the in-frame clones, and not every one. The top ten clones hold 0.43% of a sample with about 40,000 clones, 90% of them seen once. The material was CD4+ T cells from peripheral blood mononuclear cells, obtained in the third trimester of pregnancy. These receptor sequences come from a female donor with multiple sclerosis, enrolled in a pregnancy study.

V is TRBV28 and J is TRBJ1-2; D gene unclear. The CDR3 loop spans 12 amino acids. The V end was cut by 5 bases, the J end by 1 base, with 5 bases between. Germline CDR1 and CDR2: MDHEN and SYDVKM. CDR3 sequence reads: CASSAINYGYTF. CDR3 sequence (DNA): TGTGCCAGCAGTGCTATTAACTATGGCTACACCTTC.

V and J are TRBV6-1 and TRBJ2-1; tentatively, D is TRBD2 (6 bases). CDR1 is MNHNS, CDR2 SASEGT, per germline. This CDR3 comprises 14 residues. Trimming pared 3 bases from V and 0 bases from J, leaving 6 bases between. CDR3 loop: CASSDGGSYNEQFF. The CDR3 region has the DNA TGTGCCAGCAGTGACGGGGGCTCCTACAATGAGCAGTTCTTC.

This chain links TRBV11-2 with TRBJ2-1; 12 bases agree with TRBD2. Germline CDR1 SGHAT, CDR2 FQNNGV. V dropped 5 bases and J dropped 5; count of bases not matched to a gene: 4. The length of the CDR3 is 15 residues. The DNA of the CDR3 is TGTGCCAGCAGCCCCTGGACTAGCGGGAACAATGAGCAGTTCTTC. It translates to CASSPWTSGNNEQFF.

The CDR3 sequence: CASSRDRVYNEQFF. Written as DNA, the CDR3 is TGTGCCAGCTCACGGGACAGGGTCTACAATGAGCAGTTCTTC. The V gene is TRBV18, the J gene TRBJ2-1; 9 bases map to TRBD1. Germline CDR1 KGHSH, CDR2 LQKENI. V dropped 4 bases and J dropped 3; count of bases not matched to a gene: 1. This CDR3 comprises 14 residues. The entire variable domain, with the rest obtained from reference TRBV18 and TRBJ2-1, is as follows: NAGVMQNPRHLVRRRGQEARLRCSPMKGHSHVYWYRQLPEEGLKFMVYLQKENIIDESGMPKERFSAEFPKEGPSILRIQQVVRGDSAAYFCASSRDRVYNEQFFGPGTRLTVL.

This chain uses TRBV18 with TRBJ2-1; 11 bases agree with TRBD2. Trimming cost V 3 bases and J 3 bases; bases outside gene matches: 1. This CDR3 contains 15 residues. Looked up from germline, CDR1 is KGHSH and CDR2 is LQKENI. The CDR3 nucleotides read TGTGCCAGCTCACCTACTAGCGGGAGCTACAATGAGCAGTTCTTC. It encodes CASSPTSGSYNEQFF.

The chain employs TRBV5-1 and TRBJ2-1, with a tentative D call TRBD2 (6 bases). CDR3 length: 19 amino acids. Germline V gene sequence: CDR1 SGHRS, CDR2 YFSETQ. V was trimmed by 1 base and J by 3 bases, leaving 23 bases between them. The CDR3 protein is CASSLMSRGSPRSYNEQFF. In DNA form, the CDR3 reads TGCGCCAGCAGCTTGATGTCGCGGGGCTCCCCCAGAAGCTACAATGAGCAGTTCTTC.

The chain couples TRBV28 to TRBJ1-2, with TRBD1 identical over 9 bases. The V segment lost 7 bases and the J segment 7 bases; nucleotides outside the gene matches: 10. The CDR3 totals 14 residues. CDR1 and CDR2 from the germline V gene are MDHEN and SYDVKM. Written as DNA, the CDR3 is TGTGCCAGCACCATGGGGTACAGGGGGCTTGGCTACACCTTC. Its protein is CASTMGYRGLGYTF.

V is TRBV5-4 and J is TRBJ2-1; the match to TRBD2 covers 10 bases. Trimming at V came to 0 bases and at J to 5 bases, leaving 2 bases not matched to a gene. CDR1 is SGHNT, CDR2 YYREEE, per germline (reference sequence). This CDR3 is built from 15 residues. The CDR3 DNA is TGTGCCAGCAGCTTGGGAGGACTAGCGGACAATGAGCAGTTCTTC. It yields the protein CASSLGGLADNEQFF.

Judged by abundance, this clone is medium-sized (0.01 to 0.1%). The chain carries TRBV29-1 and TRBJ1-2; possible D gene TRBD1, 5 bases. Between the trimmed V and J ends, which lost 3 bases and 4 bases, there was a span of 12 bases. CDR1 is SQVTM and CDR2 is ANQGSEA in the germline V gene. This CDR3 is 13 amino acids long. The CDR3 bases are TGCAGCGTTGACAGGGTTCAAGGCTATGGCTACACCTTC. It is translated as CSVDRVQGYGYTF.

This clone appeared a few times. The DNA for the CDR3 is TGTGCCAGCAGTTTTTATGGGACTAGCGGGAGCGATGAGCAGTTCTTC. It is translated as CASSFYGTSGSDEQFF. The chain is built from TRBV27 and TRBJ2-1, with 14 bases identical to TRBD2. Germline CDR1 is MNHEY and CDR2 is SMNVEV (reference sequence). The junction had 6 bases not matched to a gene; V was cut back by 3 bases and J by 8 bases. This CDR3 has 16 residues.

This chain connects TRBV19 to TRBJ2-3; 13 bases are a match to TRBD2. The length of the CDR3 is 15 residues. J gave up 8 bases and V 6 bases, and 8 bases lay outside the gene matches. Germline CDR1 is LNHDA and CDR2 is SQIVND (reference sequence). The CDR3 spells CASRAGTSGIGTQYF. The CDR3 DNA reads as TGTGCCAGTAGGGCCGGGACTAGCGGGATTGGTACGCAGTATTTT.

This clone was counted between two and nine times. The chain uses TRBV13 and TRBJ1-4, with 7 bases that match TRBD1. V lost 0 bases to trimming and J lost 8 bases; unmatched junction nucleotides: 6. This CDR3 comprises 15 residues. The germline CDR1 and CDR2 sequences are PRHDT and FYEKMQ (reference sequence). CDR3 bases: TGTGCCAGCAGCTTAGGGACAGGGCGGTACGAAAAACTGTTTTTT. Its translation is CASSLGTGRYEKLFF.

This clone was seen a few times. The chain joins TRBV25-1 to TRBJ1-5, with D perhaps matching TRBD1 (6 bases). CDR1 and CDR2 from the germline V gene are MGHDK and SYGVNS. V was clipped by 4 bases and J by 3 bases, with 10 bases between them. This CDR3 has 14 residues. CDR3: CASSGGQPNQPQHF. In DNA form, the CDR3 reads TGTGCCAGCAGTGGGGGGCAGCCCAATCAGCCCCAGCATTTT.

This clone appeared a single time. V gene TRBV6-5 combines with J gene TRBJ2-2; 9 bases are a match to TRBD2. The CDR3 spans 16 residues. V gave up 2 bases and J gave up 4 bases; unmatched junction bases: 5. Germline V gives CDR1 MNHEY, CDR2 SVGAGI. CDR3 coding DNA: TGTGCCAGCAGTTACCTCCTAGCGGGACGCACCGGGGAGCTGTTTTTT. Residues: CASSYLLAGRTGELFF.

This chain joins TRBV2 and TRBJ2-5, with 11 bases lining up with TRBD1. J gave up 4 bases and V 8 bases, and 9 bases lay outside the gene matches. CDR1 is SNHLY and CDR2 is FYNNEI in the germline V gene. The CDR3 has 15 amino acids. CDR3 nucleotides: TGTGCCAGCCCCCGGGACAGGGGGGGTAGAGAGACCCAGTACTTC. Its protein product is CASPRDRGGRETQYF.

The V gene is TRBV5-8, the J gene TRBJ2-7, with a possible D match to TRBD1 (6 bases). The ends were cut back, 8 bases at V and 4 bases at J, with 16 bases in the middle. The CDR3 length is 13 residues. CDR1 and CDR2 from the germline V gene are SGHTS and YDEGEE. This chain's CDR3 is CASRGRVMYEQYF. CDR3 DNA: TGTGCCAGTAGGGGGAGAGTTATGTACGAGCAGTACTTC.

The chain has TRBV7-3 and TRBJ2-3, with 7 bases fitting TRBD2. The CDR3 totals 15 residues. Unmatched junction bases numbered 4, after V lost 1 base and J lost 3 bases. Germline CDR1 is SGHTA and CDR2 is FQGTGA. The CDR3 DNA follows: TGTGCCAGCAGCTTAAGTGGGAGGGTAACAGATACGCAGTATTTT. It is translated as CASSLSGRVTDTQYF.

The CDR3, as DNA: TGTGCCAGCTCACCTACTTATACCAGGGACAGGGGAGGTCTTGGCAATCAGCCCCAGCATTTT. It is translated as CASSPTYTRDRGGLGNQPQHF. The chain has TRBV18 and TRBJ1-5; 10 bases align to TRBD1. V trimming: 3 bases; J trimming: 2 bases; junction bases outside the gene matches: 19. The germline CDR1 and CDR2 sequences are KGHSH and LQKENI. The CDR3 totals 21 residues.

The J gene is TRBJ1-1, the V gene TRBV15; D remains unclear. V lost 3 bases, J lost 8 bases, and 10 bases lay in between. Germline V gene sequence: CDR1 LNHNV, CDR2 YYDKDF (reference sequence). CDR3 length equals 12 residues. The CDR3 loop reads CATSRDGREAFF. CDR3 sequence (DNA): TGTGCCACCAGCAGGGACGGGAGAGAAGCTTTCTTT.

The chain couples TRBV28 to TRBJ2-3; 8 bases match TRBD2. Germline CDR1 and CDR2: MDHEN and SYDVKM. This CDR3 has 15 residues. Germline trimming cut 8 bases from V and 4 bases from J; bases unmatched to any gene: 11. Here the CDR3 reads CASLPPLAGSDTQYF. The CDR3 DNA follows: TGTGCCAGCCTACCCCCCCTAGCGGGCTCAGATACGCAGTATTTT.

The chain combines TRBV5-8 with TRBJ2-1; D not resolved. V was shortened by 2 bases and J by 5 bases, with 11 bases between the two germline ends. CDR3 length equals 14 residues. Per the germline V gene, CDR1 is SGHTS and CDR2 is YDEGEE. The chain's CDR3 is CASSFAARNNEQFF. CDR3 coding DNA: TGTGCCAGCAGCTTTGCTGCCAGAAACAATGAGCAGTTCTTC.

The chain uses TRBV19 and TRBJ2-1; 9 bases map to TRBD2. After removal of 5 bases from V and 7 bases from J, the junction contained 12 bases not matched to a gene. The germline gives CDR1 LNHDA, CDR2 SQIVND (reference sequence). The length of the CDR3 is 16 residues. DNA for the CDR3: TGTGCCAGTAGTCGCGGGGCGGGAGGGCCGGGGAATGAGCAGTTCTTC. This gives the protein CASSRGAGGPGNEQFF.

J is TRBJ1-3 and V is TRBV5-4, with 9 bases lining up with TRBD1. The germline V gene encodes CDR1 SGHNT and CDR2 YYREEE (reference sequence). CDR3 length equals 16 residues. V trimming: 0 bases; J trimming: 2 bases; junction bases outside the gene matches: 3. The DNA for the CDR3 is TGTGCCAGCAGCTTGGGCGGGACAGGGACTGGAAACACCATATATTTT. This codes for CASSLGGTGTGNTIYF.

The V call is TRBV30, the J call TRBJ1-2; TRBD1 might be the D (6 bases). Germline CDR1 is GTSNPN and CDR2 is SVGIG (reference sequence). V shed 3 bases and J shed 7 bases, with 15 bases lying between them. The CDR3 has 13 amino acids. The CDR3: CAWSGTGGLGYTF. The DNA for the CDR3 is TGTGCCTGGAGCGGGACGGGGGGCCTTGGCTACACCTTC.

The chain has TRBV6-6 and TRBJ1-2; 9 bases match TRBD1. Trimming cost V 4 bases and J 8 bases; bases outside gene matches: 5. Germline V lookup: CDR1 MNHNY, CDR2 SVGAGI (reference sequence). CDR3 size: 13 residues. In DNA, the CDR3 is TGTGCCAGCAGTTTACAGGGGGCATGGGGCTACACCTTC. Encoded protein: CASSLQGAWGYTF.

Written as DNA, the CDR3 is TGCGCCAGCAGCTCCTTAGCGGGAGGTCCCTACGAGCAGTACTTC. This sequence encodes CASSSLAGGPYEQYF. The V gene is TRBV5-1, the J gene TRBJ2-7; the match to TRBD2 covers 10 bases. The CDR3 is 15 amino acids. The V gene end was trimmed by 3 bases and the J gene end by 2 bases; junction bases not matched to a gene: 5. Germline V gene lookup returns CDR1 SGHRS and CDR2 YFSETQ.

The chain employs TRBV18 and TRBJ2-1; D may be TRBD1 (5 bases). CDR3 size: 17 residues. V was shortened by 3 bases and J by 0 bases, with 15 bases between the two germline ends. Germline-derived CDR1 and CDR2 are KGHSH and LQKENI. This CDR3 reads CASSPKLGLHSYNEQFF. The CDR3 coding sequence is TGTGCCAGCTCACCGAAGTTGGGGCTCCACTCCTACAATGAGCAGTTCTTC.

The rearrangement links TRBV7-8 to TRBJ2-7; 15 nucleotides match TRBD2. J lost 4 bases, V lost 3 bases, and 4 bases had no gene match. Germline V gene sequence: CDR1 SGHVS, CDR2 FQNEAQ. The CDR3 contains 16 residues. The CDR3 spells CASSLGLAGGGYEQYF. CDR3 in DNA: TGTGCCAGCAGCTTGGGACTAGCGGGAGGAGGTTACGAGCAGTACTTC.

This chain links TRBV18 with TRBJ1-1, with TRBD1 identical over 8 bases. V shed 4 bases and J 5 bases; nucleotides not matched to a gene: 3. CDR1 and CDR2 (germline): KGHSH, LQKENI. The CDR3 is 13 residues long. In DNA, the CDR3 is TGTGCCAGCTCACAGGACAGGGTGACTGAAGCTTTCTTT. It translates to CASSQDRVTEAFF.

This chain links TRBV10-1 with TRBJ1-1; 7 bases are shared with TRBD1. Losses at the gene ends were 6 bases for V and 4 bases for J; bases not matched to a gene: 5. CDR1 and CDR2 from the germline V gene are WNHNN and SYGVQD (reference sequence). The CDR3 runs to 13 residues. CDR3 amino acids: CASRAGGGTEAFF. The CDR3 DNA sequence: TGCGCCAGCAGGGCAGGGGGTGGCACTGAAGCTTTCTTT.